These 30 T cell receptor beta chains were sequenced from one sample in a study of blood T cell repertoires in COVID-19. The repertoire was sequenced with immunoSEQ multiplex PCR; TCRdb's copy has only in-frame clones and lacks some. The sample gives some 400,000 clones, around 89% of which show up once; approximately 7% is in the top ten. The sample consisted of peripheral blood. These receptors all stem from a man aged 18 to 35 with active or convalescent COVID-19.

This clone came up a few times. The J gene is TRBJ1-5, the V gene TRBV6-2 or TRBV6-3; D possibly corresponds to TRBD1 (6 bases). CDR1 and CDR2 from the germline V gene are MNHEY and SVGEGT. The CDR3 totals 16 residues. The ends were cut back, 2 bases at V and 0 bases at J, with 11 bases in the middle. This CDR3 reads CASSYTRGTSNQPQHF. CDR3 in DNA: TGTGCCAGCAGTTACACCAGGGGAACTAGCAATCAGCCCCAGCATTTT.

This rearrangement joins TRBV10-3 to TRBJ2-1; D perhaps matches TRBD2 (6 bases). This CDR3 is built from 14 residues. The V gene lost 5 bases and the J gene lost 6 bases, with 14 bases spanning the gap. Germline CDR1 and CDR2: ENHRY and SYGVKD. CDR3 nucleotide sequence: TGTGCCATCAGTAGACTAGAGGAGTCCAATGAGCAGTTCTTC. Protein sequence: CAISRLEESNEQFF.

The CDR3 is CASWTGGVPGYTF. The CDR3 region has the DNA TGTGCCAGCTGGACAGGGGGCGTTCCGGGCTACACCTTC. The rearrangement joins TRBV28 to TRBJ1-2; 11 bases line up with TRBD1. Germline loops: CDR1 MDHEN, CDR2 SYDVKM. The length of the CDR3 is 13 residues. Germline trimming cut 8 bases from V and 8 bases from J; bases unmatched to any gene: 7.

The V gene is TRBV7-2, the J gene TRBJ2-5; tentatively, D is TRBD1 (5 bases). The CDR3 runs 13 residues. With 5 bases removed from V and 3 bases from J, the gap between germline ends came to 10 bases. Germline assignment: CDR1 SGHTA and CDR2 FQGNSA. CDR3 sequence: CASSARQKETQYF. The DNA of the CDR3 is TGTGCCAGCAGCGCAAGACAGAAAGAGACCCAGTACTTC.

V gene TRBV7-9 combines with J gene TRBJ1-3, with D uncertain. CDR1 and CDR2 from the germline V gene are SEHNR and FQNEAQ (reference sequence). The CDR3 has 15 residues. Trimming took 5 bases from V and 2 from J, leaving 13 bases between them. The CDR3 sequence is CASSEVRNAGNTIYF. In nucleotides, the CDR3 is TGTGCCAGCAGCGAGGTCCGAAACGCTGGAAACACCATATATTTT. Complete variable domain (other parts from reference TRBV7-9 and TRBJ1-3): DTGVSQNPRHKITKRGQNVTFRCDPISEHNRLYWYRQTLGQGPEFLTYFQNEAQLEKSRLLSDRFSAERPKGSFSTLEIQRTEQGDSAMYLCASSEVRNAGNTIYFGEGSWLTVV.

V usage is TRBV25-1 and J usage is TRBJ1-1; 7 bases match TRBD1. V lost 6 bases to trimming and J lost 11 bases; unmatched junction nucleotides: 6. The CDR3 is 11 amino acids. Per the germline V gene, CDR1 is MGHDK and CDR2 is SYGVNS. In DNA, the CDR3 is TGTGCCAGCAGGAGGGGGCTGGGTGCTTTCTTT. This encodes CASRRGLGAFF. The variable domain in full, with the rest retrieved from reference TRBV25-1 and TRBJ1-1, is EADIYQTPRYLVIGTGKKITLECSQTMGHDKMYWYQQDPGMELHLIHYSYGVNSTEKGDLSSESTVSRIRTEHFPLTLESARPSHTSQYLCASRRGLGAFFGQGTRLTVV.

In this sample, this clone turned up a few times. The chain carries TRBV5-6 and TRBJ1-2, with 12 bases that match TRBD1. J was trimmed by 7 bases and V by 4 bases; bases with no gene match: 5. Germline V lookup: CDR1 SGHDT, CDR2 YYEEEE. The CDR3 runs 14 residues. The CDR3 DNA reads TGTGCCAGCAGCACCGGGACAGGGGGCTTTGGCTACACCTTC. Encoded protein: CASSTGTGGFGYTF.

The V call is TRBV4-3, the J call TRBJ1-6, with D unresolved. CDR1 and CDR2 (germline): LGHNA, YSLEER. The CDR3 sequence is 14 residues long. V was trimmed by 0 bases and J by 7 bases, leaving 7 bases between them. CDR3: CASSQDRLNSPLHF. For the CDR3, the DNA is TGCGCCAGCAGCCAAGATCGACTGAATTCACCCCTCCACTTT.

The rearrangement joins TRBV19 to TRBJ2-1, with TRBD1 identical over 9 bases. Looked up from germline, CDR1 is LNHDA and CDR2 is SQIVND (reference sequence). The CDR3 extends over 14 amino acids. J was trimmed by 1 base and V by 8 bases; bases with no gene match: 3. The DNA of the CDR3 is TGTGCCAGTGGGACAGGGACTTCCTACAATGAGCAGTTCTTC. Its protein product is CASGTGTSYNEQFF.

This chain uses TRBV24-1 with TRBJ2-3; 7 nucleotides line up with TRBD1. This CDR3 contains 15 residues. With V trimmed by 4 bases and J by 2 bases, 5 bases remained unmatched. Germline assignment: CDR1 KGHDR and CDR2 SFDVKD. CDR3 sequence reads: CATSDLGQYTDTQYF. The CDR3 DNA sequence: TGTGCCACCAGTGACCTGGGACAGTACACAGATACGCAGTATTTT.

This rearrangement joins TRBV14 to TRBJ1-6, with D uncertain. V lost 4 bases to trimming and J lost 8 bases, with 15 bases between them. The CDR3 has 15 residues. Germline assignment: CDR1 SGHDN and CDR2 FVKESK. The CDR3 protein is CASSLSGVMYSPLHF. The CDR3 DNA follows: TGTGCCAGCAGCCTCTCCGGGGTGATGTATTCACCCCTCCACTTT.

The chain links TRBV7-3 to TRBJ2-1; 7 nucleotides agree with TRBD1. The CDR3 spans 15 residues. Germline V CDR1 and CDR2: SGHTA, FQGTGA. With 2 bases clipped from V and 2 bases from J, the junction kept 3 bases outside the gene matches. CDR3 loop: CASSLEGGTYNEQFF. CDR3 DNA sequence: TGTGCCAGCAGCTTAGAAGGGGGCACCTACAATGAGCAGTTCTTC.

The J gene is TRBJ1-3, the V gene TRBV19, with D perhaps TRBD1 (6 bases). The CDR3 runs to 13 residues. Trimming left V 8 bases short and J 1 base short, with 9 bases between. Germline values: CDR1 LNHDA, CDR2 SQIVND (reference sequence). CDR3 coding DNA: TGTGCCAGTGCAGGGGCATCTGGAAACACCATATATTTT. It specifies CASAGASGNTIYF. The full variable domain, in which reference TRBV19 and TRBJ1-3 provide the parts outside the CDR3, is DGGITQSPKYLFRKEGQNVTLSCEQNLNHDAMYWYRQDPGQGLRLIYYSQIVNDFQKGDIAEGYSVSREKKESFPLTVTSAQKNPTAFYLCASAGASGNTIYFGEGSWLTVV.

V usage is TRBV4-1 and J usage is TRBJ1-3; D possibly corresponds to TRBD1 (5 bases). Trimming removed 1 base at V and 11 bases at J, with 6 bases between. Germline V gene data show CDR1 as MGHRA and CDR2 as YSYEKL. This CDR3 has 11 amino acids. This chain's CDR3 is CASSQGGSIYF. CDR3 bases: TGCGCCAGCAGCCAAGGGGGCTCCATATATTTT.

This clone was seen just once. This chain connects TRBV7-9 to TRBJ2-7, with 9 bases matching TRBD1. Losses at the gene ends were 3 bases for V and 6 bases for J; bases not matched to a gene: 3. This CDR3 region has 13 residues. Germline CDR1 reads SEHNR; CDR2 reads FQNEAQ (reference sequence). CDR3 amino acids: CASSLDRGGEQYF. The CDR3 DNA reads TGTGCCAGCAGCTTGGACAGGGGTGGCGAGCAGTACTTC.

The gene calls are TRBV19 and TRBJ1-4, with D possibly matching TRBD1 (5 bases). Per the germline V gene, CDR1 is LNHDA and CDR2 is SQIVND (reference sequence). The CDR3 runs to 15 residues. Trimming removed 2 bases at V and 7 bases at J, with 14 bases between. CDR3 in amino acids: CASSIYRAQGEKLFF. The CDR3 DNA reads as TGTGCCAGTAGTATATACCGGGCCCAGGGTGAAAAACTGTTTTTT.

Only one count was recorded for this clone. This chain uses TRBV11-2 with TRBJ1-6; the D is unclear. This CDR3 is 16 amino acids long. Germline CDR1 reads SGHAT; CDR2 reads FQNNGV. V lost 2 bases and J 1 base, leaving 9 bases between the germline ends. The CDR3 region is CASSLSTGSYNSPLHF. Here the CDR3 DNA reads TGTGCCAGCAGCTTATCCACGGGGTCCTATAATTCACCCCTCCACTTT.

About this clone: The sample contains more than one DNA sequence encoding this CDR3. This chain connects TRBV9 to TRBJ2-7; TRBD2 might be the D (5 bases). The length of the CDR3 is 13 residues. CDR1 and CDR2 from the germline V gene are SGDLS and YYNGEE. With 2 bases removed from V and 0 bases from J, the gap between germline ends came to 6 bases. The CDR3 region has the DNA TGTGCCAGCAGCGTCGGGGACTCCTACGAGCAGTACTTC. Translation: CASSVGDSYEQYF.

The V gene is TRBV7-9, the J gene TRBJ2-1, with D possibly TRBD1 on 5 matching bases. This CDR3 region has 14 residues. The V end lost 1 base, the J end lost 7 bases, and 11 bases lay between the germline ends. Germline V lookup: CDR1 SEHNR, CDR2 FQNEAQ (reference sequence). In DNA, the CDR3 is TGTGCCAGCAGCTTAGTAACAGGCGGTAATGAGCAGTTCTTC. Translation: CASSLVTGGNEQFF.

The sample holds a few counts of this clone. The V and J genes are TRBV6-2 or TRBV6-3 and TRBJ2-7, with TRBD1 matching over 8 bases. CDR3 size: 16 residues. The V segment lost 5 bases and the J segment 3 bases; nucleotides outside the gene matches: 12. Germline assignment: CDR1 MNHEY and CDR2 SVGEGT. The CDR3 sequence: CASSPFVGTGLYEQYF. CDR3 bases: TGTGCCAGCAGTCCATTCGTCGGGACAGGCCTCTACGAGCAGTACTTC.

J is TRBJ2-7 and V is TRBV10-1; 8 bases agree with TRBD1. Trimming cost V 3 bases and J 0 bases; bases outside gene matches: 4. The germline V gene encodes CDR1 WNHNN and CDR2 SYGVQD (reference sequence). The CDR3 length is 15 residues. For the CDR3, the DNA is TGCGCCAGCAGTGACCCAGGACAGGGCTCCTACGAGCAGTACTTC. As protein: CASSDPGQGSYEQYF.

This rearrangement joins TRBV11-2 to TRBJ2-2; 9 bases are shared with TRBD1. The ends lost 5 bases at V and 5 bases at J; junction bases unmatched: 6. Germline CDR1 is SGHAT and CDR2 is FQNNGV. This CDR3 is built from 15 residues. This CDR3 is CASSAWDRETGELFF. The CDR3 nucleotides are TGTGCCAGCAGCGCCTGGGACAGGGAGACCGGGGAGCTGTTTTTT.

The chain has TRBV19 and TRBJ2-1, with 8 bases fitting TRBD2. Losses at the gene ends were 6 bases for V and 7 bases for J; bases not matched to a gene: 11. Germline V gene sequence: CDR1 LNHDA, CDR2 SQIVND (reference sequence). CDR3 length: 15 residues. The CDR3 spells CASRPTSAGFNEQFF. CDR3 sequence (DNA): TGTGCCAGTAGACCGACTAGCGCAGGGTTTAATGAGCAGTTCTTC.

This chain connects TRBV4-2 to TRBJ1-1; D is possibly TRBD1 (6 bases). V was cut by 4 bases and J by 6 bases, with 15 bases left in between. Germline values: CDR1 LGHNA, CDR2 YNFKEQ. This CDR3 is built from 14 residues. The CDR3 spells CASSPMTGLAEAFF. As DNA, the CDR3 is TGTGCCAGCAGCCCTATGACAGGTCTGGCTGAAGCTTTCTTT.

CDR3 region: CASTPVSRGNQPQHF. The CDR3, as DNA: TGTGCCAGTACCCCAGTCAGCCGGGGCAATCAGCCCCAGCATTTT. The rearrangement uses TRBV19 and TRBJ1-5; D uncertain. The CDR3 loop spans 15 amino acids. The V and J ends lost 7 bases and 2 bases respectively, with 15 bases between them. Germline loops: CDR1 LNHDA, CDR2 SQIVND (reference sequence).

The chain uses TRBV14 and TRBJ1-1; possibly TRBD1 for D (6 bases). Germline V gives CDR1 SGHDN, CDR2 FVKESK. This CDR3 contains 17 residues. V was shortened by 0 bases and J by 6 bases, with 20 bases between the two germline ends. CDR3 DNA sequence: TGTGCCAGCAGCCAAGATTGGGGGCGGATAACGACGGCTGAAGCTTTCTTT. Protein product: CASSQDWGRITTAEAFF. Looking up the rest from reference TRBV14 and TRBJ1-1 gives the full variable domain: EAGVTQFPSHSVIEKGQTVTLRCDPISGHDNLYWYRRVMGKEIKFLLHFVKESKQDESGMPNNRFLAERTGGTYSTLKVQPAELEDSGVYFCASSQDWGRITTAEAFFGQGTRLTVV.

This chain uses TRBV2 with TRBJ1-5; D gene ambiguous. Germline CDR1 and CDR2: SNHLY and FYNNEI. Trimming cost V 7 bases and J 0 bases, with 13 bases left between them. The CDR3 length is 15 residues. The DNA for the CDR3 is TGTGCCAGCAAGGCGGGGTCGGATAGCAATCAGCCCCAGCATTTT. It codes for CASKAGSDSNQPQHF.

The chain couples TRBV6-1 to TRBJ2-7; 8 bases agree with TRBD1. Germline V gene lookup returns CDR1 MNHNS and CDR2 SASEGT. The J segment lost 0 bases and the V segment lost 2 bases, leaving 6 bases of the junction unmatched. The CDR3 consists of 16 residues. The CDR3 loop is CASSELRTGISYEQYF. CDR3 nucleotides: TGTGCCAGCAGTGAACTGCGGACAGGGATCTCCTACGAGCAGTACTTC.

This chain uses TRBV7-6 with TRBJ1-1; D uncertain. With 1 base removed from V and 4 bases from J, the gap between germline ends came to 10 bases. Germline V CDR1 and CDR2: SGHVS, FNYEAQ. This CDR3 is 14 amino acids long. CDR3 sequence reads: CASSLGKAGTEAFF. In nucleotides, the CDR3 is TGTGCCAGCAGCTTAGGGAAGGCGGGCACTGAAGCTTTCTTT.

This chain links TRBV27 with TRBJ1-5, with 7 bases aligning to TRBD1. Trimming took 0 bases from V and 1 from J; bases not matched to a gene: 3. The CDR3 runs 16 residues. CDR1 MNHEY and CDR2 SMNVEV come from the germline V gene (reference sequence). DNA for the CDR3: TGTGCCAGCAGTTTATCGGAGGGGGCGAGCAATCAGCCCCAGCATTTT. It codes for CASSLSEGASNQPQHF.